This T cell receptor beta chain was captured in a study of shared clonotypes between healthy human individuals. Broader study findings: Generation probabilities of non-shared clonotypes were lower (relative to those shared by all four donors).

Donors comprised only Caucasian adults living in Nashville, Tennessee. Germline CDR1 is KGHSH and CDR2 is LQKENI. This CDR3 region has 17 residues. Losses at the gene ends were 0 bases for V and 6 bases for J; bases not matched to a gene: 10. Details on this clone: Its antigen is still unknown.

Sorted-subset replicate PCRs used around 0.2 ug DNA, some 30,000 T cell genomes. Repertoires were generated with immunoSEQ multiplex PCR, while TCRdb's copy carries only in-frame clones and drops some. Among approximately 2.1 million clones, approximately 95% were seen once, and the ten largest hold about 0.39%. Sample: naive CD4+ T cells from PBMCs. The subset is: CD45RA+ positively selected. The chain uses TRBV18 and TRBJ2-1; TRBD2 matches 8 bases. This receptor was obtained from a man younger than 35 in good health. Some clones in this sample may be carry-over from other donors' samples. Here the CDR3 reads CASSPPTAGAMFNEQFF. The CDR3 bases are TGTGCCAGCTCACCACCTACAGCGGGAGCAATGTTCAATGAGCAGTTCTTC.